These 22 T cell receptor beta chains were sequenced from one sample in a study of somatic mutations in cytotoxic T cells in rheumatoid arthritis. Assay: immunoSEQ multiplex PCR; the TCRdb copy retains only in-frame clones and omits some. The sample shows 15,000 to 20,000 clones, approximately 75% of them seen only once. The sequencing input was CD8+ T cells sorted from blood. The receptors were sampled from an adult with rheumatoid arthritis.

The CDR3 nucleotides are TGTGCCAGCCTGGGGGGAGGGCCGTATGAGCAGTTCTTC. It yields the protein CASLGGGPYEQFF. This chain connects TRBV2 to TRBJ2-1; the match to TRBD2 covers 7 bases. J gave up 8 bases and V 8 bases, and 9 bases lay outside the gene matches. The germline V gene encodes CDR1 SNHLY and CDR2 FYNNEI. This CDR3 comprises 13 residues.

The V and J genes are TRBV7-9 and TRBJ1-4, with no clear D. V was pared by 4 bases and J by 4 bases, with 13 bases between. From germline, CDR1 is SEHNR and CDR2 FQNEAQ (reference sequence). There are 15 residues in the CDR3. CDR3 sequence (DNA): TGTGCCAGCAGCTACTTCACGGGCGATAATGAAAAACTGTTTTTT. This encodes CASSYFTGDNEKLFF.

This clone was seen a few times. This chain links TRBV13 with TRBJ2-3; 10 nucleotides line up with TRBD2. Unmatched junction bases numbered 16, after V lost 2 bases and J lost 2 bases. The CDR3 runs 20 residues. Germline loops: CDR1 PRHDT, CDR2 FYEKMQ (reference sequence). The DNA for the CDR3 is TGTGCCAGCAGCTTACGTTTTGAACTAGCGGGAACACACGACACAGATACGCAGTATTTT. The encoded protein is CASSLRFELAGTHDTDTQYF. The complete variable domain, with remaining parts taken from reference TRBV13 and TRBJ2-3, reads AAGVIQSPRHLIKEKRETATLKCYPIPRHDTVYWYQQGPGQDPQFLISFYEKMQSDKGSIPDRFSAQQFSDYHSELNMSSLELGDSALYFCASSLRFELAGTHDTDTQYFGPGTRLTVL.

The V call is TRBV7-7, the J call TRBJ2-3; 9 nucleotides agree with TRBD2. Germline V gene lookup returns CDR1 SSHAT and CDR2 FNYEAQ (reference sequence). The CDR3 has 15 residues. Germline trimming cut 5 bases from V and 6 bases from J; bases unmatched to any gene: 9. The DNA of the CDR3 is TGTGCCAGCAGCCAGCTAGCGGGGCCTGCGGATACGCAGTATTTT. Its translation is CASSQLAGPADTQYF.

The rearrangement joins TRBV4-1 to TRBJ1-4; a weak D match, TRBD1 (5 bases). Trimming took off 3 bases at V and 8 bases at J, with 13 bases between the two ends. The CDR3 extends over 14 amino acids. Looked up from germline, CDR1 is MGHRA and CDR2 is YSYEKL. CDR3 region: CASSQGPGAEKLFF. CDR3 DNA sequence: TGCGCCAGCAGCCAGGGACCGGGAGCCGAAAAACTGTTTTTT.

The rearrangement uses TRBV27 and TRBJ1-1; D remains unclear. Germline loops: CDR1 MNHEY, CDR2 SMNVEV (reference sequence). The CDR3 covers 14 residues. Trimming cost V 2 bases and J 4 bases, with 11 bases left between them. For the CDR3, the DNA is TGTGCCAGCAGTTTAGGGTCTGGGTTCACTGAAGCTTTCTTT. This encodes CASSLGSGFTEAFF.

This rearrangement joins TRBV4-1 to TRBJ1-1, with D hard to call. Trimming cost V 3 bases and J 1 base, with 21 bases left between them. Germline CDR1 reads MGHRA; CDR2 reads YSYEKL. This CDR3 is 18 amino acids long. CDR3 loop: CASSHAPGDWGPNTEAFF. The CDR3 region has the DNA TGCGCCAGCAGCCATGCACCTGGGGATTGGGGTCCGAACACTGAAGCTTTCTTT.

The CDR3 protein is CASSPPPRGLYNEQFF. CDR3 bases: TGTGCCAGCAGCCCGCCCCCGCGGGGGCTCTACAATGAGCAGTTCTTC. The chain is built from TRBV7-6 and TRBJ2-1; perhaps TRBD2 as D (7 bases). The CDR3 sequence is 16 residues long. Germline CDR1 SGHVS, CDR2 FNYEAQ. The V and J ends lost 5 bases and 3 bases respectively, with 17 bases between them.

The V gene is TRBV11-3, the J gene TRBJ2-1, with 12 bases aligning to TRBD2. The CDR3 has 19 amino acids. The germline V gene has CDR1 SGHNT and CDR2 YENEEA. The trim removed 6 bases at V and 9 bases at J, leaving 21 bases unmatched. CDR3 protein: CASRLRGATRLAGGVEQFF. In DNA, the CDR3 is TGTGCCAGCAGGCTCCGGGGGGCCACGCGCCTAGCGGGAGGGGTTGAGCAGTTCTTC.

V gene TRBV5-6 combines with J gene TRBJ1-2, with D maybe TRBD1 (6 bases). With 2 bases removed from V and 2 bases from J, the gap between germline ends came to 13 bases. The CDR3 extends over 15 amino acids. Germline V CDR1 and CDR2: SGHDT, YYEEEE. CDR3: CASSFGTGNNYGYTF. The CDR3 region has the DNA TGTGCCAGCAGCTTTGGCACAGGGAACAACTATGGCTACACCTTC. The entire variable domain, with the rest obtained from reference TRBV5-6 and TRBJ1-2, is as follows: DAGVTQSPTHLIKTRGQQVTLRCSPKSGHDTVSWYQQALGQGPQFIFQYYEEEERQRGNFPDRFSGHQFPNYSSELNVNALLLGDSALYLCASSFGTGNNYGYTFGSGTRLTVV.

The sample holds a few counts of this clone. This sequence joins TRBV5-1 and TRBJ2-7, with 7 nucleotides matching TRBD1. The CDR3 is 14 residues long. Germline CDR1 reads SGHRS; CDR2 reads YFSETQ. V was clipped by 4 bases and J by 4 bases; unmatched bases: 8. The CDR3 loop is CASSPGTELYEQYF. The CDR3 bases are TGCGCCAGCAGCCCCGGGACAGAGCTATACGAGCAGTACTTC.

V gene TRBV5-4 combines with J gene TRBJ2-1; unclear D gene. V was cut by 4 bases and J by 3 bases, with 8 bases left in between. Germline V gene lookup returns CDR1 SGHNT and CDR2 YYREEE (reference sequence). The CDR3 has 13 residues. The CDR3 region has the DNA TGTGCCAGCAGCCCGGAGAGCTACAATGAGCAGTTCTTC. The encoded protein is CASSPESYNEQFF.

This clone was picked up a small number of times. The chain links TRBV19 to TRBJ1-1; D unresolved. CDR3 length: 14 amino acids. V was pared by 2 bases and J by 1 base, with 8 bases between. Germline V gene sequence: CDR1 LNHDA, CDR2 SQIVND (reference sequence). This CDR3 reads CASSIWSENTEAFF. The CDR3 DNA reads TGTGCCAGTAGTATATGGTCGGAGAACACTGAAGCTTTCTTT.

The rearrangement links TRBV7-6 to TRBJ2-2; D might be TRBD1 (6 bases). Trimming cost V 5 bases and J 0 bases, with 22 bases left between them. This CDR3 has 19 amino acids. CDR1 SGHVS and CDR2 FNYEAQ come from the germline V gene. The CDR3 sequence: CASSKTTYRTDTNTGELFF. Here the CDR3 DNA reads TGTGCCAGCAGCAAAACAACCTATAGGACAGATACGAACACCGGGGAGCTGTTTTTT.

The gene calls are TRBV7-9 and TRBJ1-2; 8 bases map to TRBD1. V lost 1 base and J lost 7; bases outside the gene matches: 8. Per the germline V gene, CDR1 is SEHNR and CDR2 is FQNEAQ (reference sequence). The CDR3 extends over 15 amino acids. CDR3 in DNA: TGTGCCAGCAGCTTAGGAAAGGACAGGGCGCGTGGCTACACCTTC. Amino acids: CASSLGKDRARGYTF.

V is TRBV15 and J is TRBJ1-5; D is uncertain. The CDR3 has 14 amino acids. Trimming took 0 bases from V and 5 from J, leaving 8 bases between them. Per germline, CDR1 LNHNV and CDR2 YYDKDF (reference sequence). The CDR3 DNA reads TGTGCCACCAGCAGAGAAGGTTCGCATCAGCCCCAGCATTTT. Protein sequence: CATSREGSHQPQHF.

This chain joins TRBV4-1 and TRBJ2-1, with unresolved D. Trimming removed 1 base at V and 0 bases at J, with 7 bases between. Germline assignment: CDR1 MGHRA and CDR2 YSYEKL. The CDR3 covers 15 residues. As DNA, the CDR3 is TGCGCCAGCAGCCAAGTTAAGAACTCCTACAATGAGCAGTTCTTC. Protein: CASSQVKNSYNEQFF.

The DNA for the CDR3 is TGTGCCAGCAGTTACCAAGCCGGGACACCCTTCCGGGAAAAACTGTTTTTT. Encoded protein: CASSYQAGTPFREKLFF. The V and J genes are TRBV5-5 and TRBJ1-4; TRBD1 is a possible D gene (6 bases). V was shortened by 5 bases and J by 8 bases, with 25 bases between the two germline ends. CDR3 length: 17 residues. The germline CDR1 and CDR2 sequences are SGHKS and YYEKEE (reference sequence).

This clone has only a few counts. The J gene is TRBJ1-1, the V gene TRBV5-1; no clear D. V lost 0 bases and J lost 4, with 7 bases in between. The CDR3 consists of 13 residues. The germline CDR1 and CDR2 sequences are SGHRS and YFSETQ. The CDR3 loop reads CASSLALGTEAFF. The CDR3 nucleotides are TGCGCCAGCAGCTTGGCCCTGGGCACTGAAGCTTTCTTT.

This rearrangement joins TRBV28 to TRBJ2-3, with 14 bases fitting TRBD2. This CDR3 is 19 amino acids long. V lost 1 base, J lost 6 bases, and 12 bases stayed unmatched. Germline CDR1 is MDHEN and CDR2 is SYDVKM. The CDR3 bases are TGTGCCAGCAGTTTATTGCTGACTAGCGGGAGGGCCGTTGATGATACGCAGTATTTT. As protein: CASSLLLTSGRAVDDTQYF.

The rearrangement links TRBV11-3 to TRBJ1-1; no reliable D call. Germline values: CDR1 SGHNT, CDR2 YENEEA. CDR3 length equals 12 residues. The V and J ends lost 5 bases and 3 bases respectively, with 7 bases between them. As DNA, the CDR3 is TGTGCCAGCAGCGCAAGGGACACTGAAGCTTTCTTT. Translating it yields CASSARDTEAFF.

The J gene is TRBJ1-5, the V gene TRBV6-5; 11 bases agree with TRBD1. CDR1 and CDR2 (germline): MNHEY, SVGAGI. The CDR3 contains 15 residues. The V segment lost 5 bases and the J segment 5 bases; nucleotides outside the gene matches: 5. The CDR3, as DNA: TGTGCCAGCAGTCTGGACAGGGGGCCCTATCAGCCCCAGCATTTT. The encoded protein is CASSLDRGPYQPQHF.